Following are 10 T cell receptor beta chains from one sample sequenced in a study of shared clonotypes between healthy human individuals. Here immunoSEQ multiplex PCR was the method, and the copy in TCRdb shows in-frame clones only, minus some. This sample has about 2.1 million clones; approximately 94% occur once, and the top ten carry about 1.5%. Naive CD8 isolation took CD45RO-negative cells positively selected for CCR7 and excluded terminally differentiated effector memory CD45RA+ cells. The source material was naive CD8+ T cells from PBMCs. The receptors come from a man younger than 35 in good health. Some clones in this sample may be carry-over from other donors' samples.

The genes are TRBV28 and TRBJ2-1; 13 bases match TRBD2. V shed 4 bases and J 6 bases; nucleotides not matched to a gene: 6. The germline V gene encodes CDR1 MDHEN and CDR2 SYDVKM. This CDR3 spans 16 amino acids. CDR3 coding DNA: TGTGCCAGCAGTTCCAGGACTAGCGGGAGCACCAATGAGCAGTTCTTC. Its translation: CASSSRTSGSTNEQFF.

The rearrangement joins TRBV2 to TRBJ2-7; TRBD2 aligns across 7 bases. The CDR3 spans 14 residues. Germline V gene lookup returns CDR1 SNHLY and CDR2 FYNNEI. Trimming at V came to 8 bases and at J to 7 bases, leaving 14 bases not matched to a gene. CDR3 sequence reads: CASLGGGPSNEQYF. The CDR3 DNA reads TGTGCCAGCCTGGGGGGAGGGCCGTCTAATGAGCAGTACTTC.

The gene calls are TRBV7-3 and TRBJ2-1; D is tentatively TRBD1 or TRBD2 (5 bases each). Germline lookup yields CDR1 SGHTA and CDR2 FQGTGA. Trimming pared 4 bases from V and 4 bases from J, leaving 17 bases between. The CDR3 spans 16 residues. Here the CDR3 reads CASSSPGRKRYNEQFF. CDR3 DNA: TGTGCCAGCAGCTCTCCGGGACGGAAAAGATACAATGAGCAGTTCTTC.

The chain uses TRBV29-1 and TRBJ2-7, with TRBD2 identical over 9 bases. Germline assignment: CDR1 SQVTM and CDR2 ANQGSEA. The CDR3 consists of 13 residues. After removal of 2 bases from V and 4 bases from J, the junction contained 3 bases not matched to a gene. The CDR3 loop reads CSVEWREGYEQYF. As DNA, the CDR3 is TGCAGCGTTGAATGGCGGGAGGGGTACGAGCAGTACTTC.

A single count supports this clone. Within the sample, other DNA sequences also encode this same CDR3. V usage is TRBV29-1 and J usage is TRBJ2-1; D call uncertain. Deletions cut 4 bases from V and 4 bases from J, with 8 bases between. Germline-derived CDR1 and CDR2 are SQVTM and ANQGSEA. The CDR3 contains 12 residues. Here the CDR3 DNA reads TGCAGCGTTGTTACGGAATACAATGAGCAGTTCTTC. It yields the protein CSVVTEYNEQFF.

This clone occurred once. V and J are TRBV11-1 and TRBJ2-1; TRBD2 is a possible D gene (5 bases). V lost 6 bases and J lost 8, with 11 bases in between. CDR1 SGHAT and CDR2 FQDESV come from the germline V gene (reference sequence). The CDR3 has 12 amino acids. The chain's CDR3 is CASRIAGDEQFF. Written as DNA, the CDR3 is TGTGCCAGCAGGATTGCGGGCGATGAGCAGTTCTTC.

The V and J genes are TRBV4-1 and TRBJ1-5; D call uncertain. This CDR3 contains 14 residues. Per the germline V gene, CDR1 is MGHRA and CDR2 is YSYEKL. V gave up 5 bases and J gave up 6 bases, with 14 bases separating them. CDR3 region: CASSLLSTVQPQHF. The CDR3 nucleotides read TGCGCCAGCAGCTTACTTTCTACGGTTCAGCCCCAGCATTTT.

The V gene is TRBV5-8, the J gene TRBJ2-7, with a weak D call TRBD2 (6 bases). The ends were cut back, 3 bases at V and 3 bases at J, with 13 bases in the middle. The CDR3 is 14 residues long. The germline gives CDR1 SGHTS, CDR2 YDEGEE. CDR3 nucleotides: TGTGCCAGCAGCTCAAGGACGGGACTCTACGAGCAGTACTTC. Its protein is CASSSRTGLYEQYF. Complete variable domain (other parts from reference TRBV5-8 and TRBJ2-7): EAGVTQSPTHLIKTRGQQATLRCSPISGHTSVYWYQQALGLGLQFLLWYDEGEERNRGNFPPRFSGRQFPNYSSELNVNALELEDSALYLCASSSRTGLYEQYFGPGTRLTVT.

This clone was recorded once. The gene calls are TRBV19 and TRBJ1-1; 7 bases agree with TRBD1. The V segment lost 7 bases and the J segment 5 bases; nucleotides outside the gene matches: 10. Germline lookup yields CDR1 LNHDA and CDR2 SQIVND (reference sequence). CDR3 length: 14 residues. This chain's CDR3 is CASKGAPMGTEAFF. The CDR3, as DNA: TGTGCCAGTAAGGGGGCCCCCATGGGGACTGAAGCTTTCTTT. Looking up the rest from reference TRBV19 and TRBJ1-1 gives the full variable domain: DGGITQSPKYLFRKEGQNVTLSCEQNLNHDAMYWYRQDPGQGLRLIYYSQIVNDFQKGDIAEGYSVSREKKESFPLTVTSAQKNPTAFYLCASKGAPMGTEAFFGQGTRLTVV.

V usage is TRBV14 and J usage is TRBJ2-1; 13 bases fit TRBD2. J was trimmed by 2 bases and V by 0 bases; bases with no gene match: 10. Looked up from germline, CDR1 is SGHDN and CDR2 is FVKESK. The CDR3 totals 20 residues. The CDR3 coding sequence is TGTGCCAGCAGCCAAGATCTCAGATTTGGGACTAGCGGGACCTACAATGAGCAGTTCTTC. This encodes CASSQDLRFGTSGTYNEQFF.